This T cell receptor (beta chain) was retrieved from a study of T cell responses to AZD1222 COVID-19 vaccine. Study-level results: Dominant at 160-218 and 743-854, vaccine-associated CD4 TCRs also spanned spike. Just 5 to 7 AZD1222 recipients were seropositive at baseline.

The CDR3 runs to 14 residues. J was trimmed by 6 bases and V by 5 bases; bases with no gene match: 11. CDR1 and CDR2 (germline): SGDLS, YYNGEE. Points on this clone: As yet, its antigen is unknown.

Sequencing was performed with immunoSEQ multiplex PCR; in TCRdb, only in-frame clones are kept and a portion is missing. The repertoire has roughly 130,000 clones, about 89% of them found once; the top ten carry 7.5% to 9.5%. The gene calls are TRBV9 and TRBJ2-7, with 7 bases aligning to TRBD1. This receptor was taken from an adult who received the MenACWY meningococcal vaccine as a control. This material consisted of peripheral blood, taken 28 days after the second dose of the MenACWY control vaccine. CDR3 amino acids: CASSATGALSEQYF. The CDR3 DNA is TGTGCCAGCAGTGCAACAGGGGCCCTTAGCGAGCAGTACTTC. Full variable domain (remainder filled in from reference TRBV9 and TRBJ2-7): DSGVTQTPKHLITATGQRVTLRCSPRSGDLSVYWYQQSLDQGLQFLIQYYNGEERAKGNILERFSAQQFPDLHSELNLSSLELGDSALYFCASSATGALSEQYFGPGTRLTVT.